The clone carrying this TCR beta chain has a single count. Produced via immunoSEQ multiplex PCR; TCRdb's table is partial and in-frame only. The sample holds about 490,000 clones, roughly 85% seen once. The sample belongs to a study of shared clonotypes between healthy human individuals. The CDR3 is made up of 14 amino acids. Trimming cost V 5 bases and J 1 base, with 11 bases left between them. The germline gives CDR1 SGHAT, CDR2 FQNNGV. This clonotype originated in a woman in her thirties or forties in good health. Some clones in this sample may be carry-over from other donors' samples. Specimen: PBMCs. The chain uses TRBV11-2 and TRBJ1-1; D ambiguous. CDR3 coding DNA: TGTGCCAGCAGCCTGAACGTGGCGAACACTGAAGCTTTCTTT. This sequence encodes CASSLNVANTEAFF.